The 17 T cell receptor beta chains listed next were all sequenced from one sample in a study of shared clonotypes between healthy human individuals. Profiled with immunoSEQ multiplex PCR; TCRdb holds only in-frame clones, not every one. The data show about 600,000 clones, with approximately 97% seen just once and roughly 0.055% held by the top ten. The sequencing sample was made of naive CD4+ T cells sorted from blood. Stated subset: CD45RA+ positively selected. These receptors originate from a woman in her 30s in good health.

The chain joins TRBV7-2 to TRBJ1-5; TRBD1 might be the D (5 bases). CDR1 is SGHTA, CDR2 FQGNSA, per germline. V was pared by 5 bases and J by 4 bases, with 12 bases between. The CDR3 is 14 amino acids. For the CDR3, the DNA is TGTGCCAGCAGCCCTACAGGTGGAAATCAGCCCCAGCATTTT. It codes for CASSPTGGNQPQHF.

The chain uses TRBV2 and TRBJ1-3; D remains ambiguous. The CDR3 contains 12 residues. The germline V and J ends were trimmed by 4 bases and 6 bases, with 7 bases remaining between them. Germline assignment: CDR1 SNHLY and CDR2 FYNNEI. The CDR3 DNA reads TGTGCCAGCAGTGTAACCTCAAACACCATATATTTT. This sequence encodes CASSVTSNTIYF.

This rearrangement joins TRBV11-2 to TRBJ2-6; D not certain. The CDR3 contains 17 residues. Looked up from germline, CDR1 is SGHAT and CDR2 is FQNNGV. Trimming stripped 2 bases from V and 0 bases from J, with 11 bases between. CDR3 protein: CASSLPGRISGANVLTF. The DNA of the CDR3 is TGTGCCAGCAGCTTACCCGGACGGATCTCTGGGGCCAACGTCCTGACTTTC.

The chain uses TRBV6-4 and TRBJ2-3; the D gene is possibly TRBD1 (5 bases). Trimming left V 0 bases short and J 14 bases short, with 12 bases between. The germline V gene has CDR1 MRHNA and CDR2 SNTAGT. The CDR3 spans 12 residues. Written as DNA, the CDR3 is TGTGCCAGCAGTGACTCGTTCCACAGGTTGTATTTT. Encoded protein: CASSDSFHRLYF.

The chain combines TRBV2 with TRBJ1-1; D is ambiguous. V was shortened by 2 bases and J by 1 base, with 14 bases between the two germline ends. This CDR3 spans 16 amino acids. Germline V gene data show CDR1 as SNHLY and CDR2 as FYNNEI. This chain's CDR3 is CASSEFGPGTNTEAFF. The CDR3 bases are TGTGCCAGCAGTGAATTCGGTCCAGGTACGAACACTGAAGCTTTCTTT. The entire variable domain, with the rest obtained from reference TRBV2 and TRBJ1-1, is as follows: EPEVTQTPSHQVTQMGQEVILRCVPISNHLYFYWYRQILGQKVEFLVSFYNNEISEKSEIFDDQFSVERPDGSNFTLKIRSTKLEDSAMYFCASSEFGPGTNTEAFFGQGTRLTVV.

V and J are TRBV28 and TRBJ1-2; D is perhaps TRBD1 (6 bases). Germline V gene sequence: CDR1 MDHEN, CDR2 SYDVKM. The CDR3 contains 15 residues. V shed 4 bases and J shed 8 bases, with 20 bases lying between them. This CDR3 reads CASSSIQGMPGGYTF. CDR3 bases: TGTGCCAGCAGTTCAATACAGGGAATGCCGGGAGGCTACACCTTC.

The genes are TRBV28 and TRBJ2-7; maybe TRBD1 (6 bases). The CDR3 has 14 residues. V was trimmed by 7 bases and J by 0 bases, leaving 13 bases between them. From germline, CDR1 is MDHEN and CDR2 SYDVKM. The CDR3 protein is CASTTRDTSYEQYF. CDR3 coding DNA: TGTGCCAGCACTACCCGGGACACCTCCTACGAGCAGTACTTC.

The gene calls are TRBV7-8 and TRBJ2-2, with D perhaps matching TRBD2 (5 bases). CDR3 length: 15 residues. The germline CDR1 and CDR2 sequences are SGHVS and FQNEAQ. Between the trimmed V and J ends, which lost 0 bases and 5 bases, there was a span of 10 bases. The CDR3, as DNA: TGTGCCAGCAGCTTAGCCGGGATTAGGACCGGGGAGCTGTTTTTT. Encoded protein: CASSLAGIRTGELFF.

The genes are TRBV19 and TRBJ1-4; no reliable D call. Trimming shortened V by 3 bases and J by 0 bases, and 5 bases separated the two germline ends. Germline V gene sequence: CDR1 LNHDA, CDR2 SQIVND (reference sequence). The CDR3 runs 14 residues. The chain's CDR3 is CASSIAATNEKLFF. The CDR3 region has the DNA TGTGCCAGTAGTATCGCTGCAACTAATGAAAAACTGTTTTTT.

This chain links TRBV2 with TRBJ2-7, with D hard to call. The germline V gene encodes CDR1 SNHLY and CDR2 FYNNEI. Trimming pared 6 bases from V and 6 bases from J, leaving 9 bases between. The CDR3 totals 11 residues. The CDR3 here is CASRGLVEQYF. As DNA, the CDR3 is TGTGCCAGCAGAGGGTTAGTCGAGCAGTACTTC.

The CDR3: CASSSWTDLNTEAFF. The CDR3 DNA reads as TGTGCCAGCAGCTCATGGACAGATTTGAACACTGAAGCTTTCTTT. The V gene is TRBV5-6, the J gene TRBJ1-1; D is perhaps TRBD1 (6 bases). Germline V gene sequence: CDR1 SGHDT, CDR2 YYEEEE. V gave up 3 bases and J gave up 0 bases, with 12 bases separating them. The CDR3 has 15 amino acids. The full variable domain, its missing parts supplied by reference TRBV5-6 and TRBJ1-1, is DAGVTQSPTHLIKTRGQQVTLRCSPKSGHDTVSWYQQALGQGPQFIFQYYEEEERQRGNFPDRFSGHQFPNYSSELNVNALLLGDSALYLCASSSWTDLNTEAFFGQGTRLTVV.

The CDR3 is CASSIPEGLAFNEQFF. The CDR3, as DNA: TGTGCCAGCAGTATCCCTGAGGGACTAGCGTTTAATGAGCAGTTCTTC. The rearrangement links TRBV28 to TRBJ2-1; 10 bases match TRBD2. CDR3 length: 16 residues. The V gene's germline CDR1 is MDHEN and CDR2 SYDVKM. After removal of 5 bases from V and 7 bases from J, the junction contained 11 bases not matched to a gene.

The rearrangement links TRBV2 to TRBJ2-1; 8 bases agree with TRBD2. CDR3 length: 15 amino acids. J was trimmed by 0 bases and V by 5 bases; bases with no gene match: 3. Germline V gene sequence: CDR1 SNHLY, CDR2 FYNNEI. This CDR3 reads CASSISGSSYNEQFF. CDR3 DNA: TGTGCCAGCAGTATAAGCGGGAGCTCCTACAATGAGCAGTTCTTC.

The rearrangement joins TRBV5-1 to TRBJ2-7, with 8 bases fitting TRBD1. J was trimmed by 3 bases and V by 0 bases; bases with no gene match: 5. CDR3 length equals 15 residues. Per germline, CDR1 SGHRS and CDR2 YFSETQ. CDR3 nucleotide sequence: TGCGCCAGCAGCTTGGGCCGGGGGACAGGCTACGAGCAGTACTTC. Its translation: CASSLGRGTGYEQYF.

The gene calls are TRBV11-3 and TRBJ2-3; 11 positions agree with TRBD2. Germline-derived CDR1 and CDR2 are SGHNT and YENEEA. V lost 4 bases and J lost 3; bases outside the gene matches: 15. This CDR3 is 19 amino acids long. CDR3 sequence reads: CASSSGGTSGGGVTDTQYF. The DNA for the CDR3 is TGTGCCAGCAGCTCCGGCGGGACTAGCGGAGGGGGGGTGACAGATACGCAGTATTTT.

The chain combines TRBV11-3 with TRBJ2-5; D is perhaps TRBD1 or TRBD2 (5 bases each). Germline CDR1 and CDR2: SGHNT and YENEEA. V was cut by 5 bases and J by 5 bases, with 15 bases left in between. This CDR3 region has 14 residues. CDR3 sequence: CASSLSRGEETQYF. CDR3 nucleotide sequence: TGTGCCAGCAGCCTGAGTAGGGGAGAGGAGACCCAGTACTTC.

V usage is TRBV28 and J usage is TRBJ2-7, with 8 bases that match TRBD2. The CDR3 covers 14 residues. The junction had 8 bases not matched to a gene; V was cut back by 6 bases and J by 4 bases. The germline gives CDR1 MDHEN, CDR2 SYDVKM. CDR3 DNA: TGTGCCAGCAGCCGAGGTAGCGGGAAGTACGAGCAGTACTTC. Encoded protein: CASSRGSGKYEQYF.